This T cell receptor beta chain is from a study of T cells after yellow fever vaccination. From the 5' RACE reads, TCRdb called clonotypes with MiXCR, one entry per CDR3 protein. Found here are 300,000 or so distinct CDR3 sequences, about 6.9% of them singletons; the top ten hold over 15%. The CDR3 is made up of 21 amino acids. CDR1 KGHSH and CDR2 LQKENI come from the germline V gene. After removal of 3 bases from V and 1 base from J, the junction contained 16 bases not matched to a gene. The rearrangement joins TRBV18 to TRBJ2-6; 9 positions match TRBD1. This TCR came from a man aged 18 to 30 who received the YFV17D yellow fever vaccine. The sample here was PBMCs, taken roughly 46 days after the first yellow fever vaccination. The CDR3 region is CASSPGTGSSTSRSGANVLTF. The CDR3 region has the DNA TGTGCCAGCTCACCTGGGACAGGGTCATCGACCTCGAGGTCTGGGGCCAACGTCCTGACTTTC.